The 7 T cell receptor beta chains reported below all come from one sample, sequenced in a study of shared clonotypes between healthy human individuals. Profiling relied on immunoSEQ multiplex PCR, and the TCRdb table lists in-frame clones only, not all of them. This table has a few million clones, 93% appearing once. The specimen sequenced was naive CD4+ T cells from PBMCs. As for subset: CD45RA+ positively selected. The receptor source for this set is a man aged 18 to 29 in good health. Some clones in this sample may be carry-over from other donors' samples.

V and J are TRBV5-1 and TRBJ2-7; D not resolved. Trimming shortened V by 7 bases and J by 3 bases, and 26 bases separated the two germline ends. From germline, CDR1 is SGHRS and CDR2 YFSETQ. The CDR3 extends over 17 amino acids. CDR3 sequence (DNA): TGCGCCAGCCCTGAGACCTCAGCAGGACGTCCGGACTACGAGCAGTACTTC. Encoded protein: CASPETSAGRPDYEQYF.

A single count supports this clone. The chain recombines TRBV6-6 with TRBJ2-7; TRBD1 or TRBD2 may be the D gene (6 bases each). The CDR3 covers 13 residues. V lost 5 bases to trimming and J lost 3 bases, with 11 bases between them. The germline gives CDR1 MNHNY, CDR2 SVGAGI (reference sequence). This chain's CDR3 is CASSPGGNYEQYF. DNA of the CDR3: TGTGCCAGCAGTCCCGGGGGCAACTACGAGCAGTACTTC.

The genes are TRBV7-2 and TRBJ2-7, with a possible D match to TRBD2 (6 bases). V was cut by 1 base and J by 5 bases, with 15 bases left in between. CDR1 and CDR2 (germline): SGHTA, FQGNSA. This CDR3 has 15 amino acids. In nucleotides, the CDR3 is TGTGCCAGCAGCTTAGAGCCTAGCGCTGGGGACGAGCAGTACTTC. This translates into CASSLEPSAGDEQYF. The full variable domain, with the rest looked up from reference TRBV7-2 and TRBJ2-7, is GAGVSQSPSNKVTEKGKDVELRCDPISGHTALYWYRQSLGQGLEFLIYFQGNSAPDKSGLPSDRFSAERTGGSVSTLTIQRTQQEDSAVYLCASSLEPSAGDEQYFGPGTRLTVT.

The chain joins TRBV29-1 to TRBJ2-3, with D perhaps being TRBD1 or TRBD2 (6 bases each). Germline V CDR1 and CDR2: SQVTM, ANQGSEA. V was shortened by 5 bases and J by 3 bases, with 24 bases between the two germline ends. This CDR3 region has 17 residues. The CDR3 nucleotides are TGCAGCGTTAGAGGGGGTGAGGGGAGGAGATGGACAGATACGCAGTATTTT. Amino acid sequence: CSVRGGEGRRWTDTQYF.

This clone was observed a few times. The V call is TRBV10-2, the J call TRBJ1-5, with unresolved D. V was shortened by 3 bases and J by 3 bases, with 6 bases between the two germline ends. The CDR3 spans 13 residues. Germline CDR1 WSHSY, CDR2 SAAADI. The CDR3 is CASSEQLNQPQHF. The CDR3 DNA reads TGCGCCAGCAGTGAACAGCTCAATCAGCCCCAGCATTTT.

The CDR3 DNA follows: TGTGCCAGCAGTCGACAGGGGGCAGCCTACGAGCAGTACTTC. This gives the protein CASSRQGAAYEQYF. The V call is TRBV28, the J call TRBJ2-7; TRBD1 agrees at 10 bases. Trimming removed 5 bases from V and 2 bases from J; junction bases left unmatched: 3. The CDR3 consists of 14 residues. Germline V lookup: CDR1 MDHEN, CDR2 SYDVKM.

The CDR3 spells CASSLKSGNFYEQYF. DNA for the CDR3: TGTGCCAGCAGTTTAAAGTCTGGCAACTTCTACGAGCAGTACTTC. The J gene is TRBJ2-7, the V gene TRBV27; D remains ambiguous. The CDR3 is 15 amino acids. Trimming pared 2 bases from V and 3 bases from J, leaving 14 bases between. From germline, CDR1 is MNHEY and CDR2 SMNVEV (reference sequence).